This T cell receptor (beta chain) was recovered during a study of cytomegalovirus exposure and HLA in healthy donors. General observations from the study: It was reported that the classifier diagnosed cytomegalovirus status with high specificity and sensitivity in both the original and validation cohorts.

On this clone: The target antigen is unknown.

Primers included in the PCR were 60 Vbeta and 13 Jbeta primers. Produced via immunoSEQ multiplex PCR; TCRdb's table is partial and in-frame only. The data hold approximately 140,000 clones, with 78% observed a single time. Trimming took 5 bases from V and 0 from J, leaving 13 bases between them. The germline gives CDR1 LGHNT, CDR2 FRNRAP. The CDR3 spans 15 residues. Sequenced material: PBMCs. The rearrangement uses TRBV12-5 and TRBJ2-5, with D tentatively TRBD2 (5 bases). This TCR came from a woman aged 40 to 49 in good health and CMV-seronegative. CDR3 in DNA: TGTGCTAGTGGTGCCTCGGACGGGAACCAAGAGACCCAGTACTTC. Its translation: CASGASDGNQETQYF.